Listed below are T cell receptor beta chains from one sample, sequenced in a study of human T cells and chemical hapten exposure. TCRdb passed the RACE reads through MiXCR, listing each CDR3 protein once. This table holds over 45,000 distinct CDR3 sequences, roughly 4.5% found once. The specimen was whole blood. The receptors originated from a female donor in good health. Some clones in this sample may be carry-over from other donors' samples. Each CDR3 is given with its conserved first and last residue. D genes are given only for firm matches. Clone size appears in some rows only: once, few, many, or a class for an expanded clone.

V: TRBV7-3; J: TRBJ1-1; size: many; D: TRBD1; DNA: TGTGCCAGCAGCTTATACGGCCTGACAGGGGGCGCGGGGGTGAACACTGAAGCTTTCTTT; CDR3: CASSLYGLTGGAGVNTEAFF
V: TRBV5-1; J: TRBJ2-3; size: many; D: -; DNA: TGCGCCAGCAGCCTCAGACAGCTCACAGATACGCAGTATTTT; CDR3: CASSLRQLTDTQYF
V: TRBV6-1; J: TRBJ2-7; size: many; D: -; DNA: TGTGCCAGCAGTGAAGCAGGCACAGCCTACGAGCAGTACTTC; CDR3: CASSEAGTAYEQYF
V: TRBV7-9; J: TRBJ2-7; size: many; D: -; DNA: TGTGCCAGCAGGATCGATAGGGAGCAGTACTTC; CDR3: CASRIDREQYF
V: TRBV9; J: TRBJ2-3; size: -; D: TRBD2; DNA: TGTGCCAGCAGCGTTGGCCTAGCGGACACAGATACGCAGTATTTT; CDR3: CASSVGLADTDTQYF
V: TRBV4-3; J: TRBJ1-4; size: many; D: -; DNA: TGCGCCAGCAGCCACCCTAAGACCCCGACATTCGCAACTAATGAAAAACTGTTTTTT; CDR3: CASSHPKTPTFATNEKLFF
V: TRBV14; J: TRBJ2-7; size: many; D: -; DNA: TGTGCCAGCAGCCAATCTTTTCGGAGCACCTACGAGCAGTACTTC; CDR3: CASSQSFRSTYEQYF
V: TRBV16; J: TRBJ2-7; size: many; D: -; DNA: TGTGCCAGCAGCCAATTTCGCAGGGCCTACGAGCAGTACTTC; CDR3: CASSQFRRAYEQYF
V: TRBV10-3; J: TRBJ2-4; size: many; D: -; DNA: TGTGCCATCAGGGAGGACCGGGCTAAAAACATTCAGTACTTC; CDR3: CAIREDRAKNIQYF
V: TRBV5-1; J: TRBJ2-5; size: many; D: TRBD2; DNA: TGCGCCAGCAGCTTGGTGGCGGGGGGGCCGCAGACCCAGTACTTC; CDR3: CASSLVAGGPQTQYF
V: TRBV29-1; J: TRBJ1-1; size: many; D: TRBD1; DNA: TGCAGCGTTGGGGACAGAGTCAACACTGAAGCTTTCTTT; CDR3: CSVGDRVNTEAFF
V: TRBV5-1; J: TRBJ2-3; size: many; D: -; DNA: TGCGCCAGCAGCCGGAGGCCCTCCAACACAGATACGCAGTATTTT; CDR3: CASSRRPSNTDTQYF
V: TRBV5-1; J: TRBJ1-2; size: many; D: -; DNA: TGCGCCAGCAGCTTTGACAAATATGGCTACACCTTC; CDR3: CASSFDKYGYTF
V: TRBV6-5; J: TRBJ2-7; size: few; D: TRBD2; DNA: TGTGCCAGCAGTTACGGGACGGGGGGAGAGCAGTACTTC; CDR3: CASSYGTGGEQYF
V: TRBV2; J: TRBJ1-2; size: many; D: -; DNA: TGTGCCAGCACCGGACTCGAATACTATGGCTACACCTTC; CDR3: CASTGLEYYGYTF
V: TRBV7-8; J: TRBJ2-4; size: many; D: -; DNA: TGTGCCAGCAGCTTAACTCCGTGGGCCAGAAACATTCAGTACTTC; CDR3: CASSLTPWARNIQYF
V: TRBV9; J: TRBJ1-1; size: -; D: TRBD1; DNA: TGTGCCAGCAGCGGAGGGACGACAGGGGACACTGAAGCTTTCTTT; CDR3: CASSGGTTGDTEAFF
V: TRBV19; J: TRBJ2-5; size: -; D: TRBD1; DNA: TGTGCCAGTAGTATACTAACAGGGGGATCAGAGACCCAGTACTTC; CDR3: CASSILTGGSETQYF
V: TRBV7-2; J: TRBJ1-1; size: many; D: -; DNA: TGTGCCAGCAGCTTAGGGCAGGGTTGGGACACTGAAGCTTTCTTT; CDR3: CASSLGQGWDTEAFF
V: TRBV6-2/TRBV6-3; J: TRBJ2-6; size: -; D: -; DNA: TGTGCCAGCAGTTACGCGACATGGGGAGATGGGGCCAACGTCCTGACTTTC; CDR3: CASSYATWGDGANVLTF
V: TRBV30; J: TRBJ2-1; size: many; D: TRBD2; DNA: TGTGCCTGGTGGACTAGCGGGGTGAGGAATGAGCAGTTCTTC; CDR3: CAWWTSGVRNEQFF
V: TRBV20-1; J: TRBJ2-3; size: many; D: TRBD2; DNA: TGCAGTGCTAGAGACCAGGCGGGGGTGTCCACAGATACGCAGTATTTT; CDR3: CSARDQAGVSTDTQYF
V: TRBV27; J: TRBJ1-6; size: many; D: TRBD1; DNA: TGTGCCAGCGGACGATTAGGGACAGTGATTTCACCCCTCCACTTT; CDR3: CASGRLGTVISPLHF
V: TRBV5-5; J: TRBJ1-1; size: -; D: -; DNA: TGTGCCAGCAGCTTAACAGAATGCGCTGAAGCTTTCTTT; CDR3: CASSLTECAEAFF
V: TRBV20-1; J: TRBJ1-6; size: many; D: TRBD1; DNA: TGCAGTGCAACGACTCTGAAAACAGGGGTCGGTTATTCACCCCTCCACTTT; CDR3: CSATTLKTGVGYSPLHF
V: TRBV7-2; J: TRBJ1-5; size: many; D: -; DNA: TGTGCCAGCAGCCCCACAGAGGCGCGGCCCCAGCATTTT; CDR3: CASSPTEARPQHF
V: TRBV20-1; J: TRBJ2-3; size: many; D: TRBD2; DNA: TGCAGTGCTCGGCAGGGAGGGGTACCAGATACGCAGTATTTT; CDR3: CSARQGGVPDTQYF
V: TRBV6-2/TRBV6-3; J: TRBJ1-6; size: many; D: TRBD1; DNA: TGTGCCAGCAGTTACTCGACTCCAGGGGGAAATTCACCCCTCCACTTT; CDR3: CASSYSTPGGNSPLHF
V: TRBV29-1; J: TRBJ2-3; size: many; D: -; DNA: TGCAGCGTTGAGGGGAGCTACACAGATACGCAGTATTTT; CDR3: CSVEGSYTDTQYF
V: TRBV11-1; J: TRBJ2-3; size: many; D: TRBD2; DNA: TGTGCCAGCAGCTTTCTAGCGGGGGGGCCCGGGCGGCCCAGGACAGATACGCAGTATTTT; CDR3: CASSFLAGGPGRPRTDTQYF
V: TRBV11-2; J: TRBJ2-3; size: many; D: -; DNA: TGTGCCAGCAGCTTATCTTCCGTAGATACGCAGTATTTT; CDR3: CASSLSSVDTQYF
V: TRBV20-1; J: TRBJ2-1; size: many; D: -; DNA: TGCAGTGCTAGGACCGAAAATCATTACAATGAGCAGTTCTTC; CDR3: CSARTENHYNEQFF
V: TRBV7-9; J: TRBJ1-4; size: many; D: TRBD1; DNA: TGTGCCAGCAGTCCGGGACAGGCGAATGAAAAACTGTTTTTT; CDR3: CASSPGQANEKLFF
V: TRBV12-3/TRBV12-4; J: TRBJ2-6; size: many; D: -; DNA: TGTGCCAGCAGCCTCCCGGGGGCTGGGGCCAACGTCCTGACTTTC; CDR3: CASSLPGAGANVLTF
V: TRBV5-1; J: TRBJ1-4; size: many; D: -; DNA: TGCGCCAGCAGCTTGAGGGTGACCGGAAATAATGAAAAACTGTTTTTT; CDR3: CASSLRVTGNNEKLFF
V: TRBV20-1; J: TRBJ2-3; size: many; D: -; DNA: TGCAGTGCTAGAGGGACAGATACGCAGTATTTT; CDR3: CSARGTDTQYF
V: TRBV7-2; J: TRBJ2-7; size: many; D: TRBD2; DNA: TGTGCCAGCAGCGCCGATAGCGGGGGGGCCGGCTACGAGCAGTACTTC; CDR3: CASSADSGGAGYEQYF
V: TRBV10-3; J: TRBJ2-7; size: many; D: -; DNA: TGTGCCTCATCATTGGATGCCCAGCACGAGCAGTACTTC; CDR3: CASSLDAQHEQYF
V: TRBV19; J: TRBJ1-2; size: few; D: -; DNA: TGTGCCAGCCGACTGAACCAGGGAGACGGCTACACCTTC; CDR3: CASRLNQGDGYTF
V: TRBV7-2; J: TRBJ2-3; size: many; D: -; DNA: TGTGCCAGCAGCTTATTTTGGGGGCCGAGCCCAGATACGCAGTATTTT; CDR3: CASSLFWGPSPDTQYF
V: TRBV5-4; J: TRBJ2-1; size: many; D: TRBD2; DNA: TGTGCCAGCAGCTATCGGGGGGGCAATGAGCAGTTCTTC; CDR3: CASSYRGGNEQFF
V: TRBV3-1; J: TRBJ1-1; size: many; D: -; DNA: TGTGCCAGCAGCCAAGCCTCCGGGGGTAACACTGAAGCTTTCTTT; CDR3: CASSQASGGNTEAFF
V: TRBV20-1; J: TRBJ2-3; size: many; D: TRBD2; DNA: TGCAGTGCTAGAGCCCCTAGCGGAACAGATACGCAGTATTTT; CDR3: CSARAPSGTDTQYF